This T cell receptor beta chain derives from a study of Tregs in tolerant kidney transplant recipients. Study-level findings and limits: The most relevant donor-specific Treg TCRbeta repertoire apparently came from expansion with activated donor B cells. This study did not directly address biological reproducibility.

Details on this clone: Antigen specificity is unknown.

Generated by immunoSEQ multiplex PCR, the TCRdb table keeps only in-frame clones and is missing some. The sample lists some 88,000 clones; roughly 92% were seen once. Germline values: CDR1 SGHVS, CDR2 FQNEAQ. Unmatched junction bases numbered 2, after V lost 5 bases and J lost 4 bases. This CDR3 is built from 13 residues. Unstimulated regulatory T cells (CD4+CD25+CD127-), CD4+CD25- non-regulatory cells, CD4 and CD8 cells were FACS-sorted from thawed PBMCs. Sequencing was performed on CD8+ T cells from blood. This chain uses TRBV7-8 with TRBJ2-5; TRBD1 matches at 9 bases. This clonotype was sampled from a human donor in good health. Here the CDR3 reads CASSVDRGETQYF. DNA for the CDR3: TGTGCCAGCAGCGTGGACAGGGGAGAGACCCAGTACTTC.